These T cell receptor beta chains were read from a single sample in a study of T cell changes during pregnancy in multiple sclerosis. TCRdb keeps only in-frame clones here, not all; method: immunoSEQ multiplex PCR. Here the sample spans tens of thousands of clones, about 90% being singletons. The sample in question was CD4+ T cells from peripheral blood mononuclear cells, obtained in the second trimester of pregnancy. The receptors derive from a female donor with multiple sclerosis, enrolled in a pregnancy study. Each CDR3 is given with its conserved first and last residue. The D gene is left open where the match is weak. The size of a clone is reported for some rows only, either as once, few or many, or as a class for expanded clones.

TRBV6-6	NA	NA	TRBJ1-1	CASTYTPGYQRTEAFF	TGTGCCAGCACCTATACCCCAGGGTATCAGCGAACTGAAGCTTTCTTT
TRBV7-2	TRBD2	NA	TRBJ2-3	CASSLTTSGAGTDTQYF	TGTGCCAGCAGCTTAACGACTAGCGGGGCGGGCACAGATACGCAGTATTTT
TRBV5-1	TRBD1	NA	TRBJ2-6	CASSPGTASFSGANVLTF	TGCGCCAGCAGTCCCGGGACAGCCTCTTTCTCTGGGGCCAACGTCCTGACTTTC
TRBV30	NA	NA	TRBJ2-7	CAWSVLYEQYF	TGTGCCTGGAGTGTACTCTACGAGCAGTACTTC
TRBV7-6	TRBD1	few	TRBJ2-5	CASSSAGGREYF	TGTGCCAGCAGCTCGGCAGGGGGCCGGGAGTACTTC
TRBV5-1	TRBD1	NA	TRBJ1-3	CASSVTGTGTSGNTIYF	TGCGCCAGCAGCGTAACCGGGACAGGGACTTCTGGAAACACCATATATTTT
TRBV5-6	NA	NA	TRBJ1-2	CASSLVAARGIYGYTF	TGTGCCAGCAGCTTGGTGGCGGCTAGAGGGATCTATGGCTACACCTTC
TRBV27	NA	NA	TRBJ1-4	CASSRRYGETNEKLFF	TGTGCCAGCAGCCGTCGGTATGGGGAGACTAATGAAAAACTGTTTTTT
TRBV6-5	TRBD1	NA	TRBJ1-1	CASSSYRGRRSTEAFF	TGTGCCAGCAGTTCGTACAGGGGACGTAGGAGCACTGAAGCTTTCTTT
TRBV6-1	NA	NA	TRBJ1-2	CASSDTGPPPPNYGYTF	TGTGCCAGCAGTGATACAGGGCCCCCTCCTCCTAACTATGGCTACACCTTC
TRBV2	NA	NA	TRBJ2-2	CASRQGWKNTGELFF	TGTGCCAGCAGGCAGGGGTGGAAGAACACCGGGGAGCTGTTTTTT
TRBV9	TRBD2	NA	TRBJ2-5	CASSVGIGREETQYF	TGTGCCAGCAGCGTAGGTATCGGGAGGGAAGAGACCCAGTACTTC
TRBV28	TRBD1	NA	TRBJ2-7	CASSPDGTGREQYF	TGTGCCAGCAGTCCCGACGGGACAGGGCGCGAGCAGTACTTC
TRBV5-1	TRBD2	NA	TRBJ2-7	CASSLGGRGDEQYF	TGCGCCAGCAGCCTGGGTGGGAGGGGCGACGAGCAGTACTTC
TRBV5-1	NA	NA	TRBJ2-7	CASSPGHGTPYEQYF	TGCGCCAGCAGCCCCGGCCACGGGACACCCTACGAGCAGTACTTC
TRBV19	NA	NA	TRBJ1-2	CASSPEYGGGYGYTF	TGTGCCAGTTCACCCGAGTACGGAGGCGGCTATGGCTACACCTTC
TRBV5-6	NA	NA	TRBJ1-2	CASSLLPAGERNYGYTF	TGTGCCAGCAGCTTGCTACCGGCCGGGGAACGGAACTATGGCTACACCTTC
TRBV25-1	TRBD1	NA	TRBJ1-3	CASSVRTGGRNTIYF	TGTGCCAGCAGTGTTAGGACAGGGGGCCGAAACACCATATATTTT
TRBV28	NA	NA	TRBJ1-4	CASSPLRRRGGEKLFF	TGTGCCAGCAGTCCCCTTCGTCGGAGAGGAGGTGAAAAACTGTTTTTT
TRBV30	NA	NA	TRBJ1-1	CAGNRLNTEAFF	TGTGCCGGGAACAGGCTTAACACTGAAGCTTTCTTT
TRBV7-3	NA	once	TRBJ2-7	CASSSGLPPLYEQYF	TGTGCCAGCAGCTCCGGACTCCCTCCCCTTTACGAGCAGTACTTC
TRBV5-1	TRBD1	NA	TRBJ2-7	CASSYRDRGTGRGELSSYEQYF	TGCGCCAGCAGCTACAGGGACAGGGGGACAGGGAGAGGAGAACTGAGCTCCTACGAGCAGTACTTC
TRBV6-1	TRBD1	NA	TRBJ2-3	CASSPTGSGADTQYF	TGTGCCAGCAGTCCGACAGGGTCAGGGGCAGATACGCAGTATTTT
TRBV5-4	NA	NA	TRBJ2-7	CASSLGSAGLYEQYF	TGTGCCAGCAGCTTGGGGTCTGCGGGCCTCTACGAGCAGTACTTC
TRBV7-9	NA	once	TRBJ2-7	CASSLVPAEPYEQYF	TGTGCCAGCAGCTTAGTGCCGGCGGAGCCCTACGAGCAGTACTTC
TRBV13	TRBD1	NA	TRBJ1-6	CASSPGQGNSPLHF	TGTGCCAGCAGCCCGGGACAGGGAAATTCACCCCTCCACTTT
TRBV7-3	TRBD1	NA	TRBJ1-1	CASSSNQGAEAFF	TGTGCCAGCAGCTCAAACCAGGGGGCTGAAGCTTTCTTT
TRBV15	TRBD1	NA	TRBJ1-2	CATSRRTGDGYTF	TGTGCCACCAGCAGACGGACAGGAGATGGCTACACCTTC
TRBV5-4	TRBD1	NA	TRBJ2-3	CASSMGGQGQDTQYF	TGTGCCAGCAGCATGGGGGGACAGGGACAGGATACGCAGTATTTT